This is a list of T cell receptor beta chains from one sample in a study of T cells in Graves' hyperthyroidism and ophthalmopathy. TCRdb fed the multiplex PCR reads into MiXCR, producing one record per CDR3 protein. The table includes approximately 510,000 distinct CDR3 sequences, around 20% detected once. Input material: blood. The receptors come from a man aged 18-30 years with Graves' hyperthyroidism. CDR3s include the opening cysteine and the closing phenylalanine or tryptophan. D genes are given only for firm matches. Size values are once, few and many counts, or a class for expanded clones, and some rows have none.

size: .; V: TRBV6-1; D: TRBD1; J: TRBJ2-5; CDR3: CASSERGQGLRETQYF; DNA: TGTGCCAGCAGTGAAAGGGGACAGGGGTTGAGGGAGACCCAGTACTTC
size: many; V: TRBV6-1; D: TRBD2; J: TRBJ2-2; CDR3: CASGGLARTGELFF; DNA: TGTGCCAGCGGGGGACTAGCGAGGACCGGGGAGCTGTTTTTT
size: many; V: TRBV10-3; D: .; J: TRBJ1-2; CDR3: CAISEQGDGYTF; DNA: TGTGCCATCAGTGAACAGGGAGATGGCTACACCTTC
size: .; V: TRBV2; D: .; J: TRBJ2-5; CDR3: CASSSLHQETQYF; DNA: TGTGCCAGCAGTTCACTACACCAAGAGACCCAGTACTTC
size: many; V: TRBV20-1; D: .; J: TRBJ1-1; CDR3: CSASKSVSVNTEAFF; DNA: TGCAGTGCTAGTAAGAGCGTTTCTGTTAACACTGAAGCTTTCTTT
size: many; V: TRBV12-3/TRBV12-4; D: TRBD2; J: TRBJ2-7; CDR3: CASRPGGGLTYEQYF; DNA: TGTGCCAGCAGGCCTGGCGGGGGGCTAACCTACGAGCAGTACTTC
size: .; V: TRBV6-1; D: .; J: TRBJ1-5; CDR3: CASQNPNQPQHF; DNA: TGTGCCAGTCAAAACCCCAATCAGCCCCAGCATTTT
size: many; V: TRBV6-5; D: .; J: TRBJ1-1; CDR3: CASSYLREDTEAFF; DNA: TGTGCCAGCAGTTACCTCAGGGAGGACACTGAAGCTTTCTTT
size: .; V: TRBV12-3/TRBV12-4; D: TRBD1; J: TRBJ1-2; CDR3: CASSQYRGGYGYTF; DNA: TGTGCCAGCAGTCAATACAGGGGTGGCTATGGCTACACCTTC
size: many; V: TRBV10-1; D: .; J: TRBJ1-5; CDR3: CASSNGSPSNQPQHF; DNA: TGCGCCAGCTCCAATGGGTCGCCAAGCAATCAGCCCCAGCATTTT
size: many; V: TRBV6-1; D: .; J: TRBJ1-6; CDR3: CASSEWGEAYNSPLHF; DNA: TGTGCCAGCAGTGAATGGGGGGAGGCCTATAATTCACCCCTCCACTTT
size: many; V: TRBV7-9; D: .; J: TRBJ1-2; CDR3: CASSITGRGPNYGYTF; DNA: TGTGCCAGCAGCATCACCGGGCGGGGCCCGAACTATGGCTACACCTTC
size: few; V: TRBV12-3/TRBV12-4; D: .; J: TRBJ2-7; CDR3: CASSFLREGEQYF; DNA: TGTGCCAGCAGTTTCCTCAGAGAGGGGGAGCAGTACTTC
size: few; V: TRBV30; D: .; J: TRBJ2-5; CDR3: CAAQFQWGEETQYF; DNA: TGTGCCGCGCAATTTCAATGGGGCGAAGAGACCCAGTACTTC
size: .; V: TRBV30; D: .; J: TRBJ2-4; CDR3: CAWSVPWVVRNIKYF; DNA: TGTGCCTGGAGTGTACCGTGGGTCGTAAGAAACATTAAGTACTTC
size: many; V: TRBV7-8; D: .; J: TRBJ2-5; CDR3: CASSLTQGLGETQYF; DNA: TGTGCCAGCAGCTTAACCCAGGGGTTGGGGGAGACCCAGTACTTC
size: many; V: TRBV2; D: .; J: TRBJ1-2; CDR3: CASSDGYNYGYTF; DNA: TGTGCCAGCAGTGACGGTTATAACTATGGCTACACCTTC
size: .; V: TRBV11-2; D: TRBD1; J: TRBJ1-1; CDR3: CASSWTGMKTEAFF; DNA: TGTGCCAGCAGCTGGACAGGGATGAAGACTGAAGCTTTCTTT
size: many; V: TRBV7-2; D: .; J: TRBJ1-2; CDR3: CASSLVLPGPGPDGYTF; DNA: TGTGCCAGCAGCTTAGTGCTACCGGGGCCGGGCCCTGATGGCTACACCTTC
size: .; V: TRBV10-3; D: TRBD1; J: TRBJ2-2; CDR3: CAVDRVTGELFF; DNA: TGTGCCGTCGACAGGGTGACCGGGGAGCTGTTTTTT
size: .; V: TRBV5-1; D: .; J: TRBJ1-2; CDR3: CASSLGGIVNYGYTF; DNA: TGCGCCAGCAGCCTAGGGGGGATAGTGAACTATGGCTACACCTTC
size: many; V: TRBV12-3/TRBV12-4; D: .; J: TRBJ2-6; CDR3: CASSFRGISSGANVLTF; DNA: TGTGCCAGCAGTTTTAGGGGCATCAGCTCTGGGGCCAACGTCCTGACTTTC
size: many; V: TRBV6-4; D: .; J: TRBJ1-3; CDR3: CANTLDLARNTIYF; DNA: TGTGCCAACACACTCGATCTGGCGCGAAACACCATATATTTT
size: many; V: TRBV20-1; D: .; J: TRBJ1-2; CDR3: CSKRQSYGYTF; DNA: TGCAGTAAGAGACAGTCCTATGGCTACACCTTC
size: many; V: TRBV5-1; D: .; J: TRBJ1-1; CDR3: CASSLEPTEAFF; DNA: TGCGCCAGCAGCTTGGAACCAACTGAAGCTTTCTTT
size: .; V: TRBV28; D: .; J: TRBJ1-2; CDR3: CASSGVGARRSLGYGYTF; DNA: TGTGCCAGCAGTGGCGTGGGGGCCAGGCGCTCGCTGGGCTATGGCTACACCTTC
size: .; V: TRBV28; D: .; J: TRBJ1-5; CDR3: CASTWLVQGSIGRRETQHF; DNA: TGTGCCAGCACCTGGTTGGTACAGGGAAGCATTGGCCGTAGGGAGACCCAGCATTTT
size: many; V: TRBV11-3; D: .; J: TRBJ2-5; CDR3: CASSLDAGDAETQYF; DNA: TGTGCCAGCAGCTTAGATGCCGGGGACGCGGAGACCCAGTACTTC
size: many; V: TRBV28; D: .; J: TRBJ2-5; CDR3: CASSQRRPAQETQYF; DNA: TGTGCCAGCAGCCAAAGACGGCCCGCGCAAGAGACCCAGTACTTC
size: .; V: TRBV28; D: .; J: TRBJ1-2; CDR3: CASSPARWGYTF; DNA: TGTGCCAGCAGTCCTGCAAGGTGGGGCTACACCTTC
size: .; V: TRBV11-2; D: TRBD2; J: TRBJ2-5; CDR3: CASSMSGGLQETQYF; DNA: TGTGCCAGCAGCATGAGCGGGGGACTCCAAGAGACCCAGTACTTC
size: once; V: TRBV6-1; D: .; J: TRBJ2-7; CDR3: CASSEMRGVAGEQYF; DNA: TGTGCCAGCAGTGAAATGCGAGGGGTGGCCGGCGAGCAGTACTTC
size: many; V: TRBV30; D: .; J: TRBJ2-6; CDR3: CAWSGANVLTF; DNA: TGTGCCTGGAGCGGGGCCAACGTCCTGACTTTC
size: .; V: TRBV12-3/TRBV12-4; D: TRBD1; J: TRBJ1-2; CDR3: CASSIRTGGYTF; DNA: TGTGCCAGCAGCATACGGACAGGGGGCTACACCTTC
size: many; V: TRBV7-9; D: .; J: TRBJ2-5; CDR3: CASSLLSGTETQYF; DNA: TGTGCCAGCAGCTTGTTATCAGGGACCGAGACCCAGTACTTC
size: .; V: TRBV6-2/TRBV6-3; D: .; J: TRBJ1-5; CDR3: CASSHRSSNQPQHF; DNA: TGTGCCAGCAGCCATCGGAGTAGCAATCAGCCCCAGCATTTT
size: many; V: TRBV2; D: .; J: TRBJ1-5; CDR3: CASSEMGNQPQHF; DNA: TGTGCCAGCAGTGAGATGGGCAATCAGCCCCAGCATTTT
size: many; V: TRBV6-1; D: TRBD1; J: TRBJ1-3; CDR3: CASSGTGVGNTIYF; DNA: TGTGCCAGCAGTGGGACAGGGGTTGGAAACACCATATATTTT
size: .; V: TRBV20-1; D: TRBD1; J: TRBJ2-5; CDR3: CSASYYGTGEETQYF; DNA: TGCAGTGCTAGTTATTATGGGACAGGGGAAGAGACCCAGTACTTC
size: few; V: TRBV28; D: .; J: TRBJ2-7; CDR3: CAGTADVPYEQYF; DNA: TGTGCCGGCACCGCAGACGTTCCCTACGAGCAGTACTTC
size: many; V: TRBV27; D: .; J: TRBJ2-7; CDR3: CASRGLASEQYF; DNA: TGTGCCAGCAGGGGGTTGGCCTCCGAGCAGTACTTC
size: many; V: TRBV27; D: .; J: TRBJ1-2; CDR3: CASRPGQGVYGYTF; DNA: TGTGCCAGCAGGCCCGGGCAGGGCGTCTATGGCTACACCTTC
size: .; V: TRBV6-1; D: .; J: TRBJ2-7; CDR3: CASSALTSFSYEQYF; DNA: TGTGCCAGCAGTGCCCTCACTAGCTTTAGCTACGAGCAGTACTTC
size: many; V: TRBV19; D: TRBD1; J: TRBJ1-2; CDR3: CASSIDGTGNYGYTF; DNA: TGTGCCAGTAGTATCGATGGGACAGGGAACTATGGCTACACCTTC
size: many; V: TRBV20-1; D: TRBD1; J: TRBJ1-2; CDR3: CSATGQASYGYTF; DNA: TGCAGTGCTACCGGACAGGCCTCATATGGCTACACCTTC